This TCR beta chain was identified during a study of CD8 T cells in ankylosing spondylitis. Study observations and caveats: The authors found the disease-linked clones to be CD8+ and relatively rare in peripheral blood. Reported data indicate significant enrichment of disease-linked clones within matched ankylosing spondylitis synovial fluid.

With respect to this clonotype: Its specificity is unknown.

Scientists made TCR beta libraries using quantitative 5'-RACE with molecular barcodes. TCRdb reprocessed the 5' RACE reads with MiXCR, giving one entry per CDR3 protein. The sample carries around 220,000 distinct CDR3 sequences, more than 9% recorded once. Sample: blood, either unsorted or a sorted T cell fraction (not recorded which). This clonotype originated in a male donor with ankylosing spondylitis or in good health (not recorded which).

The CDR3 spells CASSEAPGGNQPQHF. In DNA form, the CDR3 reads TGTGCCAGCAGTGAAGCCCCAGGGGGCAATCAGCCCCAGCATTTT. The rearrangement joins TRBV6-4 to TRBJ1-5; tentative D call: TRBD1 (6 bases). The length of the CDR3 is 15 residues. V shed 3 bases and J shed 2 bases, with 11 bases lying between them. CDR1 and CDR2 from the germline V gene are MRHNA and SNTAGT.